This entry concerns a single TCR beta chain. Data came from immunoSEQ multiplex PCR; TCRdb stores just in-frame clones and leaves some out. This table holds about 200,000 clones, approximately 80% found once. The data derive from a study of blood T cell repertoires in COVID-19. The receptor's source is a human donor in a cohort sampled during active COVID-19. The sequencing sample was made of peripheral blood.

In DNA form, the CDR3 reads TGTGCCAGCAGTTACTCCTATGGGCCCCAGACACATGAGCAGTTCTTC. As protein: CASSYSYGPQTHEQFF. This sequence joins TRBV6-2 or TRBV6-3 and TRBJ2-1; D is ambiguous. The CDR3 has 16 amino acids. Germline CDR1 is MNHEY and CDR2 is SVGEGT. V was trimmed by 0 bases and J by 8 bases, leaving 17 bases between them.